These T cell receptor beta chains were read from a single sample in a study of cytomegalovirus exposure and HLA in healthy donors. Repertoires were generated with immunoSEQ multiplex PCR, while TCRdb's copy carries only in-frame clones and drops some. The table shows about 150,000 clones, with about 70% occurring only once. The sample taken for sequencing was PBMCs. Every receptor here comes from a man aged 40-55 years in good health and CMV-seronegative. Both conserved end residues are part of each CDR3. A D gene is named only where the DNA matches it firmly. Expanded clones get a size class; other rows say once, few or many, or leave the size out.

v_call: TRBV29-1; j_call: TRBJ2-3; d_call: .; clone_size: .; cdr3_nt: TGCAGCGTTGATAGCCGGACACTGTTCCTCACAGATACGCAGTATTTT; cdr3_aa: CSVDSRTLFLTDTQYF
v_call: TRBV5-6; j_call: TRBJ2-7; d_call: .; clone_size: .; cdr3_nt: TGTGCCAGCAGCTATGCGACTAACTACGAGCAGTACTTC; cdr3_aa: CASSYATNYEQYF
v_call: TRBV25-1; j_call: TRBJ1-2; d_call: .; clone_size: once; cdr3_nt: TGTGCCAGCAGTGTGGGAGGTCGCTATGGCTACACCTTC; cdr3_aa: CASSVGGRYGYTF
v_call: TRBV18; j_call: TRBJ2-7; d_call: .; clone_size: .; cdr3_nt: TGTGCCAGCTCACCCCAGGGTACCCTCTACGAGCAGTACTTC; cdr3_aa: CASSPQGTLYEQYF
v_call: TRBV2; j_call: TRBJ1-2; d_call: .; clone_size: .; cdr3_nt: TGTGCCAGCAGCGGCACTCTACAGGGTTCGGGGGGCTACACCTTC; cdr3_aa: CASSGTLQGSGGYTF
v_call: TRBV5-4; j_call: TRBJ2-2; d_call: TRBD2; clone_size: .; cdr3_nt: TGTGCCAGCAGCCTGGGACTAGCGGGAGGTGGCACCGGGGAGCTGTTTTTT; cdr3_aa: CASSLGLAGGGTGELFF
v_call: TRBV7-2; j_call: TRBJ2-7; d_call: .; clone_size: .; cdr3_nt: TGTGCCAGCAGCTTTTCAGGGGCTTACGAGCAGTACTTC; cdr3_aa: CASSFSGAYEQYF
v_call: TRBV11-2; j_call: TRBJ2-7; d_call: .; clone_size: .; cdr3_nt: TGTGCCAGCAGCTTAGTAGTTGACGAGCAGTACTTC; cdr3_aa: CASSLVVDEQYF
v_call: TRBV13; j_call: TRBJ1-1; d_call: TRBD1; clone_size: .; cdr3_nt: TGTGCCAGCAGCGCCCCCTGGACAGGGCGAGCTGAAGCTTTCTTT; cdr3_aa: CASSAPWTGRAEAFF
v_call: TRBV13; j_call: TRBJ2-1; d_call: .; clone_size: .; cdr3_nt: TGTGCCAGCAGCTTTGGGGCAAACAATGAGCAGTTCTTC; cdr3_aa: CASSFGANNEQFF
v_call: TRBV27; j_call: TRBJ1-2; d_call: TRBD1; clone_size: .; cdr3_nt: TGTGCCAGCAGTCCGAAGACAGGGAACTATGGCTACACCTTC; cdr3_aa: CASSPKTGNYGYTF
v_call: TRBV6-4; j_call: TRBJ2-3; d_call: TRBD1; clone_size: .; cdr3_nt: TGTGCCAGCATCCCCCGGGACAGGGTGGCCACAGATACGCAGTATTTT; cdr3_aa: CASIPRDRVATDTQYF
v_call: TRBV7-2; j_call: TRBJ2-7; d_call: .; clone_size: .; cdr3_nt: TGTGCCAGCAGCCCCCGACAGGTCTACGAGCAGTACTTC; cdr3_aa: CASSPRQVYEQYF
v_call: TRBV4-1; j_call: TRBJ2-3; d_call: TRBD2; clone_size: few; cdr3_nt: TGCGCCAGCAGCGGGGCCGTAGCGGGAGTTTCAGATACGCAGTATTTT; cdr3_aa: CASSGAVAGVSDTQYF
v_call: TRBV11-2; j_call: TRBJ1-1; d_call: TRBD1; clone_size: .; cdr3_nt: TGTGCCAGCAGCTCAGACAGGGGGGCTGAAGCTTTCTTT; cdr3_aa: CASSSDRGAEAFF
v_call: TRBV6-1; j_call: TRBJ2-5; d_call: TRBD2; clone_size: .; cdr3_nt: TGTGCCAGCAGTGAAGGTGCTAGCGGGAGGGCCGCGGGGGAGACCCAGTACTTC; cdr3_aa: CASSEGASGRAAGETQYF
v_call: TRBV6-4; j_call: TRBJ1-1; d_call: .; clone_size: few; cdr3_nt: TGTGCCAGCAGTCAACAGGGAAACACTGAAGCTTTCTTT; cdr3_aa: CASSQQGNTEAFF
v_call: TRBV18; j_call: TRBJ1-3; d_call: .; clone_size: .; cdr3_nt: TGTGCCAGCTCACCACCACGGACAGACTCTGGAAACACCATATATTTT; cdr3_aa: CASSPPRTDSGNTIYF
v_call: TRBV4-3; j_call: TRBJ2-6; d_call: .; clone_size: .; cdr3_nt: TGCGCCAGCAGCCAGTCTTACACTCTCGACTGGGCCAACGTCCTGACTTTC; cdr3_aa: CASSQSYTLDWANVLTF
v_call: TRBV7-9; j_call: TRBJ2-7; d_call: .; clone_size: few; cdr3_nt: TGTGCCAGCAGCTCCTCTTCTTACGAGCAGTACTTC; cdr3_aa: CASSSSSYEQYF
v_call: TRBV4-1; j_call: TRBJ2-5; d_call: .; clone_size: .; cdr3_nt: TGCGCCAGCAGCCACTCAGACCAGGATCAAGAGACCCAGTACTTC; cdr3_aa: CASSHSDQDQETQYF
v_call: TRBV6-6; j_call: TRBJ1-5; d_call: .; clone_size: .; cdr3_nt: TGTGCCAGCGGCTACCCCCTACAGTTCAATCAGCCCCAGCATTTT; cdr3_aa: CASGYPLQFNQPQHF
v_call: TRBV18; j_call: TRBJ1-1; d_call: .; clone_size: .; cdr3_nt: TGTGCCAGCTCACCCATTCCTCCTACCCGGGCTGAAGCTTTCTTT; cdr3_aa: CASSPIPPTRAEAFF
v_call: TRBV29-1; j_call: TRBJ1-1; d_call: TRBD1; clone_size: .; cdr3_nt: TGCAGCGTCAAGGGACAGGGACTGAACACTGAAGCTTTCTTT; cdr3_aa: CSVKGQGLNTEAFF
v_call: TRBV30; j_call: TRBJ1-4; d_call: TRBD1; clone_size: once; cdr3_nt: TGTGCCTGGAGTGTATCGGGGACAGGGCTTGAAAAACTGTTTTTT; cdr3_aa: CAWSVSGTGLEKLFF
v_call: TRBV7-3; j_call: TRBJ2-7; d_call: TRBD2; clone_size: .; cdr3_nt: TGTGCCAGCAGCTCGTCCTCGGGGGGGCGATACGAGCAGTACTTC; cdr3_aa: CASSSSSGGRYEQYF
v_call: TRBV2; j_call: TRBJ2-1; d_call: TRBD1; clone_size: .; cdr3_nt: TGTGCCAGCACCCCGGGGACAGGGAACAATGAGCAGTTCTTC; cdr3_aa: CASTPGTGNNEQFF
v_call: TRBV4-1; j_call: TRBJ2-1; d_call: TRBD1; clone_size: .; cdr3_nt: TGCGCCAGCAGCCGAACAGGGGGCAATGAGCAGTTCTTC; cdr3_aa: CASSRTGGNEQFF
v_call: TRBV11-3; j_call: TRBJ1-2; d_call: .; clone_size: .; cdr3_nt: TGTGCCAGCAGCTTAGATGGTCCCAGGGAGGGCTATGGCTACACCTTC; cdr3_aa: CASSLDGPREGYGYTF
v_call: TRBV28; j_call: TRBJ2-1; d_call: .; clone_size: .; cdr3_nt: TGTGCCAGCAGTTTACAGCTAGCCGAGGACAATGAGCAGTTCTTC; cdr3_aa: CASSLQLAEDNEQFF
v_call: TRBV19; j_call: TRBJ2-1; d_call: .; clone_size: .; cdr3_nt: TGTGCCAGTAGTATCCTGGTGGGAGCTCAGTTCTTC; cdr3_aa: CASSILVGAQFF
v_call: TRBV7-2; j_call: TRBJ1-5; d_call: .; clone_size: .; cdr3_nt: TGTGCCAGCAGCTTGAATGGAGGGGCGAGCAATCAGCCCCAGCATTTT; cdr3_aa: CASSLNGGASNQPQHF
v_call: TRBV4-3; j_call: TRBJ2-2; d_call: TRBD2; clone_size: few; cdr3_nt: TGCGCCAGCAGCCAAGATCTTGTAGGACTAGCGGGGAATACGAACACCGGGGAGCTGTTTTTT; cdr3_aa: CASSQDLVGLAGNTNTGELFF
v_call: TRBV9; j_call: TRBJ1-4; d_call: .; clone_size: .; cdr3_nt: TGTGCCAGCAGCCCGGGAGGGCCGGGCGAAAAACTGTTTTTT; cdr3_aa: CASSPGGPGEKLFF
v_call: TRBV19; j_call: TRBJ2-1; d_call: .; clone_size: .; cdr3_nt: TGTGCCAGTAGTCTCGCCCCCGGGGGGCAGTTCTTC; cdr3_aa: CASSLAPGGQFF
v_call: TRBV7-3; j_call: TRBJ1-1; d_call: TRBD1; clone_size: .; cdr3_nt: TGTGCCAGCAGCTCTCAGGGGGACACTGAAGCTTTCTTT; cdr3_aa: CASSSQGDTEAFF
v_call: TRBV7-8; j_call: TRBJ1-5; d_call: TRBD1; clone_size: .; cdr3_nt: TGTGCCAGCAGCTTTGGCGACCGTACCGGGACAGGGCCTGGGAGGAGCAATCAGCCCCAGCATTTT; cdr3_aa: CASSFGDRTGTGPGRSNQPQHF
v_call: TRBV30; j_call: TRBJ2-5; d_call: .; clone_size: .; cdr3_nt: TGTGCCTGGACCAGGGGGGTCCAAGAGACCCAGTACTTC; cdr3_aa: CAWTRGVQETQYF
v_call: TRBV6-5; j_call: TRBJ2-7; d_call: TRBD1; clone_size: .; cdr3_nt: TGTGCCAGCAGTGCCCCCAGACAGGGGCGCTACGAGCAGTACTTC; cdr3_aa: CASSAPRQGRYEQYF
v_call: TRBV6-1; j_call: TRBJ2-1; d_call: TRBD2; clone_size: .; cdr3_nt: TGTGCCAGCAGTCCTCCGGGACTAGCGGGGGGTCCCTTCTTC; cdr3_aa: CASSPPGLAGGPFF
v_call: TRBV5-5; j_call: TRBJ2-7; d_call: .; clone_size: .; cdr3_nt: TGTGCCAGCAGCTTGCGAGGCGAGCAGTACTTC; cdr3_aa: CASSLRGEQYF
v_call: TRBV21-1; j_call: TRBJ2-3; d_call: .; clone_size: .; cdr3_nt: TGTGCCAGCAGCCCCGAAGGGGGACATAACACAGATACGCAGTATTTT; cdr3_aa: CASSPEGGHNTDTQYF
v_call: TRBV6-5; j_call: TRBJ2-1; d_call: .; clone_size: .; cdr3_nt: TGTGCCAGCAGTAACAGGGCACTCCTGAGGTACGAGCAGTTCTTC; cdr3_aa: CASSNRALLRYEQFF
v_call: TRBV7-9; j_call: TRBJ2-2; d_call: TRBD2; clone_size: .; cdr3_nt: TGTGCCAGCAGCACGATTAGCGGGGGGGCCGGCGGGGAGCTGTTTTTT; cdr3_aa: CASSTISGGAGGELFF
v_call: TRBV6-5; j_call: TRBJ1-3; d_call: .; clone_size: .; cdr3_nt: TGTGCCAGCAGTACGTGGCGGGGATCTGGAAACACCATATATTTT; cdr3_aa: CASSTWRGSGNTIYF
v_call: TRBV30; j_call: TRBJ2-7; d_call: TRBD2; clone_size: .; cdr3_nt: TGTGCCTGGAGTGGGCTAGCGGGAGTAGGCGAGCAGTACTTC; cdr3_aa: CAWSGLAGVGEQYF
v_call: TRBV15; j_call: TRBJ1-5; d_call: .; clone_size: .; cdr3_nt: TGTGCCACCAGCCTCAGCGGCAATCAGCCCCAGCATTTT; cdr3_aa: CATSLSGNQPQHF
v_call: TRBV30; j_call: TRBJ1-2; d_call: TRBD1; clone_size: .; cdr3_nt: TGTGCCTGGAGTTCCAAAACCGGGACAGGGGGTTATGGCTACACCTTC; cdr3_aa: CAWSSKTGTGGYGYTF
v_call: TRBV5-4; j_call: TRBJ2-5; d_call: .; clone_size: .; cdr3_nt: TGTGCCATTCAGGCCGCCCCCCAAGAGACCCAGTACTTC; cdr3_aa: CAIQAAPQETQYF
v_call: TRBV7-2; j_call: TRBJ2-5; d_call: .; clone_size: .; cdr3_nt: TGTGCCAGCAGCTTAGTGCGGGGAGGAGAGACCCAGTACTTC; cdr3_aa: CASSLVRGGETQYF
v_call: TRBV5-1; j_call: TRBJ2-5; d_call: TRBD1; clone_size: .; cdr3_nt: TGCGCCAGCAGCTTGGGGAGGACAGGGACAGAGACCCAGTACTTC; cdr3_aa: CASSLGRTGTETQYF
v_call: TRBV7-3; j_call: TRBJ2-5; d_call: .; clone_size: .; cdr3_nt: TGTGCCAGCAGCTTGCCCAGACTAGAAGAGACCCAGTACTTC; cdr3_aa: CASSLPRLEETQYF